These 15 T cell receptor beta chains were sequenced from one sample in a study of Graves' ophthalmopathy and Graves' hyperthyroidism. CDR3 regions of TCR beta were amplified from RNA transcripts. HTBI primers served in a first-round RT-PCR, which a second-round multiplex PCR followed. MiXCR, applied by TCRdb to the multiplex PCR reads, yields one record per CDR3 protein. The data contain 150,000 to 200,000 distinct CDR3 sequences, 30% to 45% of them seen just once; the ten biggest clones take up approximately 9%. Sequencing was performed on peripheral blood. The receptors here all came from a man aged 25 to 45 with Graves' ophthalmopathy.

The chain carries TRBV6-2 or TRBV6-3 and TRBJ2-7; 8 positions match TRBD2. This CDR3 spans 15 amino acids. Germline assignment: CDR1 MNHEY and CDR2 SVGEGT. V trimming: 6 bases; J trimming: 2 bases; junction bases outside the gene matches: 9. CDR3 DNA: TGTGCCAGCAGCGACGACAGCGGGAGTACCTACGAGCAGTACTTC. Translation: CASSDDSGSTYEQYF.

This clonotype was seen repeatedly, ten times or more. This rearrangement joins TRBV12-3 or TRBV12-4 to TRBJ1-5; D gene uncertain. The CDR3 contains 17 residues. The V end was cut by 6 bases, the J end by 5 bases, with 23 bases between. The CDR3: CASSPFLDQGPDQPQHF. In DNA form, the CDR3 reads TGTGCCAGCAGCCCGTTTTTGGACCAAGGCCCCGATCAGCCCCAGCATTTT.

The chain joins TRBV6-1 to TRBJ2-4; weak D call: TRBD1 (5 bases). V was trimmed by 6 bases and J by 9 bases, leaving 12 bases between them. The CDR3 contains 12 residues. The germline CDR1 and CDR2 sequences are MNHNS and SASEGT. The CDR3 loop reads CASRDKMGIQYF. The CDR3 DNA follows: TGTGCCAGCAGGGACAAGATGGGCATTCAGTACTTC.

This clonotype was recorded at least ten times. The CDR3 sequence is CASGGASPLHF. CDR3 sequence (DNA): TGTGCCAGCGGCGGGGCTTCACCCCTCCACTTT. The J gene is TRBJ1-6, the V gene TRBV6-2 or TRBV6-3; maybe TRBD1 (5 bases). Germline CDR1 is MNHEY and CDR2 is SVGEGT. CDR3 length: 11 residues. V lost 8 bases and J lost 9, with 8 bases in between.

This clonotype has ten or more counts. The chain has TRBV4-1 and TRBJ1-5; D possibly corresponds to TRBD1 (6 bases). The CDR3 is 15 amino acids. V lost 3 bases, J lost 6 bases, and 15 bases lay in between. Germline V gives CDR1 MGHRA, CDR2 YSYEKL. CDR3 coding DNA: TGCGCCAGCAGCCAGATTACTACAGGGAGTCAGCCCCAGCATTTT. This translates into CASSQITTGSQPQHF.

The chain employs TRBV29-1 and TRBJ2-4, with D unresolved. This CDR3 is built from 13 residues. Trimming removed 1 base from V and 1 base from J, with 5 bases in between. Germline values: CDR1 SQVTM, CDR2 ANQGSEA. CDR3 nucleotides: TGCAGCGTTGAAGGTGGGGCCAAAAACATTCAGTACTTC. Encoded protein: CSVEGGAKNIQYF.

This clonotype was counted many times. The CDR3 region has the DNA TGTGCCAGCAGTGATGATGGACAGAGCAATCAGCCCCAGCATTTT. Encoded protein: CASSDDGQSNQPQHF. The chain joins TRBV2 to TRBJ1-5; D perhaps matches TRBD1 (6 bases). Germline CDR1 and CDR2: SNHLY and FYNNEI. The CDR3 is made up of 15 amino acids. V was pared by 3 bases and J by 1 base, with 10 bases between. Variable domain in full (rest from reference TRBV2 and TRBJ1-5): EPEVTQTPSHQVTQMGQEVILRCVPISNHLYFYWYRQILGQKVEFLVSFYNNEISEKSEIFDDQFSVERPDGSNFTLKIRSTKLEDSAMYFCASSDDGQSNQPQHFGDGTRLSIL.

The chain is built from TRBV5-6 and TRBJ1-2, with TRBD1 as a possible D gene (5 bases). Deletions cut 0 bases from V and 5 bases from J, with 14 bases between. Germline V lookup: CDR1 SGHDT, CDR2 YYEEEE. The CDR3 contains 15 residues. CDR3 DNA sequence: TGTGCCAGCAGCTTGGTTGTGGGGCTCGAATATGGCTACACCTTC. It is translated as CASSLVVGLEYGYTF.

This clonotype has a count of ten or more. V usage is TRBV4-3 and J usage is TRBJ2-7; TRBD1 is a possible D gene (6 bases). The V end lost 1 base, the J end lost 0 bases, and 19 bases lay between the germline ends. CDR3 length equals 18 residues. Germline CDR1 and CDR2: LGHNA and YSLEER. Here the CDR3 reads CASSQGTARDTFSYEQYF. In nucleotides, the CDR3 is TGCGCCAGCAGCCAAGGAACCGCAAGGGACACCTTCTCCTACGAGCAGTACTTC.

The rearrangement links TRBV20-1 to TRBJ1-5; D uncertain. The germline gives CDR1 DFQATT, CDR2 SNEGSKA (reference sequence). V was pared by 2 bases and J by 10 bases, with 21 bases between. CDR3 length: 15 residues. CDR3 DNA: TGCAGTGCTAGAAACATTGATCGTTGGTCAGATCCCCAGCATTTT. Amino acids: CSARNIDRWSDPQHF.

This clonotype occurred many times. The gene calls are TRBV12-3 or TRBV12-4 and TRBJ1-1; no clear D gene. The V end lost 1 base, the J end lost 9 bases, and 9 bases lay between the germline ends. The CDR3 is 12 residues long. As DNA, the CDR3 is TGTGCCAGCAGTTTAGGCCGGGTGAAAGCTTTCTTT. Translated, it gives CASSLGRVKAFF.

The chain has TRBV20-1 and TRBJ2-5, with TRBD2 identical over 8 bases. CDR3 length: 12 residues. V lost 8 bases to trimming and J lost 5 bases; unmatched junction nucleotides: 7. Germline CDR1 and CDR2: DFQATT and SNEGSKA (reference sequence). CDR3 in amino acids: CSPGLGGETQYF. The CDR3, as DNA: TGCAGTCCGGGACTAGGAGGGGAGACCCAGTACTTC.

The rearrangement uses TRBV28 and TRBJ1-1, with TRBD1 matching over 10 bases. Germline V gene sequence: CDR1 MDHEN, CDR2 SYDVKM. V dropped 4 bases and J dropped 11; count of bases not matched to a gene: 7. The CDR3 contains 13 residues. The CDR3 region is CASSWDRGQSAFF. CDR3 coding DNA: TGTGCCAGCAGTTGGGACAGGGGCCAAAGTGCTTTCTTT.

The rearrangement joins TRBV9 to TRBJ2-5, with TRBD2 identical over 14 bases. V lost 3 bases and J lost 5; bases outside the gene matches: 6. CDR1 and CDR2 from the germline V gene are SGDLS and YYNGEE. This CDR3 region has 16 residues. The CDR3 spells CASSAGTSGGLETQYF. In nucleotides, the CDR3 is TGTGCCAGCAGCGCCGGGACTAGCGGGGGTCTGGAGACCCAGTACTTC.

This chain joins TRBV7-9 and TRBJ2-2; D is unresolved. Germline loops: CDR1 SEHNR, CDR2 FQNEAQ (reference sequence). This CDR3 has 15 residues. Trimming pared 0 bases from V and 3 bases from J, leaving 8 bases between. CDR3 DNA: TGTGCCAGCAGCTTAGCAGGGCCGGACACCGGGGAGCTGTTTTTT. This gives the protein CASSLAGPDTGELFF. The full variable domain, completed using reference TRBV7-9 and TRBJ2-2, is DTGVSQNPRHKITKRGQNVTFRCDPISEHNRLYWYRQTLGQGPEFLTYFQNEAQLEKSRLLSDRFSAERPKGSFSTLEIQRTEQGDSAMYLCASSLAGPDTGELFFGEGSRLTVL.